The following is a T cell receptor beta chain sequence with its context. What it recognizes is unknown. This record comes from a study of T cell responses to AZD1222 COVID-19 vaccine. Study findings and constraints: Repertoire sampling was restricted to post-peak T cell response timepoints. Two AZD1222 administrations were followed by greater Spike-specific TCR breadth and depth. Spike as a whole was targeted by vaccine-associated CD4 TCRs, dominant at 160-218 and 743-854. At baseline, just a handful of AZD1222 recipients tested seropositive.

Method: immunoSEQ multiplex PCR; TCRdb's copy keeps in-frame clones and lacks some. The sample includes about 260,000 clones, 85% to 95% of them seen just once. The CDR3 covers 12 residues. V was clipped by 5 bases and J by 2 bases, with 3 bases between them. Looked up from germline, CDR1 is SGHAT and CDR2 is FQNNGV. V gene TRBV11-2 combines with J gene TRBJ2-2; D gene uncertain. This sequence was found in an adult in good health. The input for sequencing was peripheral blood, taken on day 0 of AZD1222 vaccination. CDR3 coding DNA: TGTGCCAGCAGCCCCAACACCGGGGAGCTGTTTTTT. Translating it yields CASSPNTGELFF.